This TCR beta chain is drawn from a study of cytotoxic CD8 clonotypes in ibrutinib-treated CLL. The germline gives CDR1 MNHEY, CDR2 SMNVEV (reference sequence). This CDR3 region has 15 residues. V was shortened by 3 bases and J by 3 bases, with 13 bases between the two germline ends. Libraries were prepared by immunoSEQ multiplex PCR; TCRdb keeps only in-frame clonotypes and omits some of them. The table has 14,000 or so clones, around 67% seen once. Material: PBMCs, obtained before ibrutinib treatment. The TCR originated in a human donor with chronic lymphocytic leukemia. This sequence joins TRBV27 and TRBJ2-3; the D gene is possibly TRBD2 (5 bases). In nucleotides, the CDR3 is TGTGCCAGCAGTTTGGGTTCGGGGTTAACAGATACGCAGTATTTT. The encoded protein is CASSLGSGLTDTQYF.